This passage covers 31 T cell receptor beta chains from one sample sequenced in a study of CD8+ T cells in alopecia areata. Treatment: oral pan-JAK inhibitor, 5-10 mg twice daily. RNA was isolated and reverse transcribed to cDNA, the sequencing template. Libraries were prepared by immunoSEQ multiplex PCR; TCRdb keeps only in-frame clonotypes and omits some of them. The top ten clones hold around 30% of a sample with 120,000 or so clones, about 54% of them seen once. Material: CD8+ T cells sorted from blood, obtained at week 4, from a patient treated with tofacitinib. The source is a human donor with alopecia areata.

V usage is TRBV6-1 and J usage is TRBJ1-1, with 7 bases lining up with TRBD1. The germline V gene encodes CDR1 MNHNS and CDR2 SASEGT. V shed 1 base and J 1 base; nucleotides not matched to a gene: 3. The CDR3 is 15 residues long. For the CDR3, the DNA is TGTGCCAGCAGTGAAGAGGCAGGGGGGAACACTGAAGCTTTCTTT. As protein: CASSEEAGGNTEAFF.

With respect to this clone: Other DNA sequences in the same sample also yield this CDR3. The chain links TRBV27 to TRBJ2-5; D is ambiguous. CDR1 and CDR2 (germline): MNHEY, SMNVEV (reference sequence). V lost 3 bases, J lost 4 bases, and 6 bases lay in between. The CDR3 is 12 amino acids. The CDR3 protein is CASSFVGETQYF. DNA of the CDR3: TGTGCCAGCAGTTTTGTGGGAGAGACCCAGTACTTC.

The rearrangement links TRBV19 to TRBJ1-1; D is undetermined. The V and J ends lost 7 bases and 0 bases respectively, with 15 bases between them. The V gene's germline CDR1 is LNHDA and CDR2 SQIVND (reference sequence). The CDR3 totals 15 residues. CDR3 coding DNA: TGTGCCAGTATGAATATCCCGGGAGTGAACACTGAAGCTTTCTTT. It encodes CASMNIPGVNTEAFF.

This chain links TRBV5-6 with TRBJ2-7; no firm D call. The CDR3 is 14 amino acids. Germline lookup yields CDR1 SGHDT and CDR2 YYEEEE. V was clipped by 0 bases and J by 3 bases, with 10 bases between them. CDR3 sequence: CASSLGRKNYEQYF. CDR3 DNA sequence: TGTGCCAGCAGCTTGGGACGGAAGAACTACGAGCAGTACTTC.

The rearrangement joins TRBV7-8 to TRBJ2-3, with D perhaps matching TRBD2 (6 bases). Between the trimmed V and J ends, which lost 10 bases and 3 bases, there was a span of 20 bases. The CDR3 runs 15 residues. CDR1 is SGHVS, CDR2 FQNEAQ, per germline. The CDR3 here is CATRRDGQRTDTQYF. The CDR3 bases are TGTGCCACCAGGAGGGACGGGCAAAGGACAGATACGCAGTATTTT. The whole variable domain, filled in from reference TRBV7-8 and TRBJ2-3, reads GAGVSQSPRYKVAKRGQDVALRCDPISGHVSLFWYQQALGQGPEFLTYFQNEAQLDKSGLPSDRFFAERPEGSVSTLKIQRTQQEDSAVYLCATRRDGQRTDTQYFGPGTRLTVL.

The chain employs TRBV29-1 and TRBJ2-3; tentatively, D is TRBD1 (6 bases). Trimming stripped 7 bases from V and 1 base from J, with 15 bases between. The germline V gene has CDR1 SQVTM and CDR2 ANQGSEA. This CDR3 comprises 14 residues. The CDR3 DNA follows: TGCAGCGCCGAATACAGGGAGCGCACAGATACGCAGTATTTT. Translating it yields CSAEYRERTDTQYF.

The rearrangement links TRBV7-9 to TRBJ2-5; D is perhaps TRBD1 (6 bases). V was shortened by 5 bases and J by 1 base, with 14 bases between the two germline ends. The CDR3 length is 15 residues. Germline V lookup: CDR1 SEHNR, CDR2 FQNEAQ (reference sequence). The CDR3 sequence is CASSGGLGGQETQYF. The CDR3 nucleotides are TGTGCCAGCAGCGGCGGCCTAGGGGGCCAAGAGACCCAGTACTTC. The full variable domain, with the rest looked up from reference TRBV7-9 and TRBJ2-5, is DTGVSQNPRHKITKRGQNVTFRCDPISEHNRLYWYRQTLGQGPEFLTYFQNEAQLEKSRLLSDRFSAERPKGSFSTLEIQRTEQGDSAMYLCASSGGLGGQETQYFGPGTRLLVL.

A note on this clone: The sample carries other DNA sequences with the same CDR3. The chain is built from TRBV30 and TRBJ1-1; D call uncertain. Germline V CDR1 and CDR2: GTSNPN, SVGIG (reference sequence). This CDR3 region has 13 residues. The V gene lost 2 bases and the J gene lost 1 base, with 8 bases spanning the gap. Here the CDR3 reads CAWSPTENTEAFF. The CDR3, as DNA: TGTGCCTGGAGTCCTACAGAGAACACTGAAGCTTTCTTT.

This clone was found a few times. In DNA, the CDR3 is TGTGCCAGCAGCCCGGCGAGGTGGAAGAGCGGCTATGGCTACACCTTC. Translated: CASSPARWKSGYGYTF. The genes are TRBV11-2 and TRBJ1-2; no clear D. Germline lookup yields CDR1 SGHAT and CDR2 FQNNGV. The CDR3 length is 16 residues. With 5 bases removed from V and 4 bases from J, the gap between germline ends came to 20 bases.

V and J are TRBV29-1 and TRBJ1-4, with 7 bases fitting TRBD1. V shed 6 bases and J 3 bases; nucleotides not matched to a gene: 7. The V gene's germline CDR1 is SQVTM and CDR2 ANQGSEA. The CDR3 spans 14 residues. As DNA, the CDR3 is TGCAGCGTCGCCACAGGGGCCGCTAATGAAAAACTGTTTTTT. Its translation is CSVATGAANEKLFF.

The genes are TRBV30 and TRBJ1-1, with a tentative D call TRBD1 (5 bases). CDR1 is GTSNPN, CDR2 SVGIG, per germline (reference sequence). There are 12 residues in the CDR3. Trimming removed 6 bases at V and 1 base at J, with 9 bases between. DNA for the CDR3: TGTGCCTGCCGGGACGGGAACACTGAAGCTTTCTTT. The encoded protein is CACRDGNTEAFF.

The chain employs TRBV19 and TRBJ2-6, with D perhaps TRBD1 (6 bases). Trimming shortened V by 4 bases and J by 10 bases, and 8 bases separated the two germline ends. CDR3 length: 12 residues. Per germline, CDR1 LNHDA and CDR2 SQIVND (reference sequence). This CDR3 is CASSTQGNVLTF. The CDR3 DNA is TGTGCCAGTAGTACACAGGGTAACGTCCTGACTTTC.

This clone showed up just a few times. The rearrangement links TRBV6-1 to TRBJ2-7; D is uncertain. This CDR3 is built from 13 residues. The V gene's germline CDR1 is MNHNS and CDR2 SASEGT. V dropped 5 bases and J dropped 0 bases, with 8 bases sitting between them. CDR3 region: CASSQDVSYEQYF. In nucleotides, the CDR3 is TGTGCCAGCAGTCAGGACGTCTCCTACGAGCAGTACTTC.

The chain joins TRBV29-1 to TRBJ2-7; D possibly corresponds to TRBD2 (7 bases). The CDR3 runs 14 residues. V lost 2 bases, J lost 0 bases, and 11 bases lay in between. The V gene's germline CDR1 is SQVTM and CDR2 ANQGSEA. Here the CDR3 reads CSVESGDYSYEQYF. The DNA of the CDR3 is TGCAGCGTTGAATCAGGGGACTACTCCTACGAGCAGTACTTC.

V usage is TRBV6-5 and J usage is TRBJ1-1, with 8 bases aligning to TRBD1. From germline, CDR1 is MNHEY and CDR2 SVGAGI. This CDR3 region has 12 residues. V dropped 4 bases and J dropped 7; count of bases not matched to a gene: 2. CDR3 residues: CASSFGTGEAFF. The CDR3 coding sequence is TGTGCCAGCAGTTTCGGGACAGGTGAAGCTTTCTTT.

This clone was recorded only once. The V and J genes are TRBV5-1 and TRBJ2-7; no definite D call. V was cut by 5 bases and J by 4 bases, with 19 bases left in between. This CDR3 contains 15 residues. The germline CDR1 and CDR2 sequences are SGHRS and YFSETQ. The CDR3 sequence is CASSPDGPASYEQYF. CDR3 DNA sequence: TGCGCCAGCAGTCCCGACGGCCCCGCCTCATACGAGCAGTACTTC.

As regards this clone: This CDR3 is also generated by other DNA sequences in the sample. CDR3 region: CASSLRDRPYEQYF. In nucleotides, the CDR3 is TGTGCCAGCAGCCTCCGGGACAGGCCCTACGAGCAGTACTTC. The J gene is TRBJ2-7, the V gene TRBV7-9; TRBD1 agrees at 8 bases. V was pared by 5 bases and J by 2 bases, with 5 bases of the junction left unmatched. In germline, CDR1 is SEHNR, CDR2 FQNEAQ (reference sequence). The CDR3 length is 14 residues.

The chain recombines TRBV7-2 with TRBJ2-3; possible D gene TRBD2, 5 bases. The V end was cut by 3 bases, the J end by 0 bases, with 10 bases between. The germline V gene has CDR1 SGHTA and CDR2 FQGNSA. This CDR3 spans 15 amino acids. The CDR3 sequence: CASSFGESSTDTQYF. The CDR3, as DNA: TGTGCCAGCAGCTTCGGGGAATCTAGCACAGATACGCAGTATTTT.

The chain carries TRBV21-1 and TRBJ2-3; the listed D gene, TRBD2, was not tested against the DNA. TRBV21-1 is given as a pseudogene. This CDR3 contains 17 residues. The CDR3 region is CASRNRPGSVYTDTQYF. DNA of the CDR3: TGTGCCAGCAGAAATCGGCCCGGGTCGGTTTACACAGATACGCAGTATTTT.

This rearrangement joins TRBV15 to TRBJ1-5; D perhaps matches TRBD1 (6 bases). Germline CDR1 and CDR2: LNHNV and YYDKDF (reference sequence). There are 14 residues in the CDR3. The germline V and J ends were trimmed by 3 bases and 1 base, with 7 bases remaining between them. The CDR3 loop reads CATSSGQSNQPQHF. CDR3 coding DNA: TGTGCCACCAGCAGCGGACAGAGCAATCAGCCCCAGCATTTT.

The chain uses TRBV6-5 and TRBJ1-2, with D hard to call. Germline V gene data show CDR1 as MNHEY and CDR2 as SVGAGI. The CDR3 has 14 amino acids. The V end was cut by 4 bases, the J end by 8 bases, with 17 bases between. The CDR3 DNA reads TGTGCCAGCAGTTCGGAACCGGGTGGGAAGGGCTACACCTTC. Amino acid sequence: CASSSEPGGKGYTF.

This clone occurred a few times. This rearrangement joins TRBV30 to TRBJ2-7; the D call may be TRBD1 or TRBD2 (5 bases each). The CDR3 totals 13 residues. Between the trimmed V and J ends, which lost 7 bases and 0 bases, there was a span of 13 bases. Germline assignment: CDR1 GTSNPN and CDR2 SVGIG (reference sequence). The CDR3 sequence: CAFRDVSSYEQYF. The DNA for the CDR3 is TGTGCCTTCCGGGACGTCAGCTCCTACGAGCAGTACTTC. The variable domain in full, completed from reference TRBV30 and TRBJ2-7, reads SQTIHQWPATLVQPVGSPLSLECTVEGTSNPNLYWYRQAAGRGLQLLFYSVGIGQISSEVPQNLSASRPQDRQFILSSKKLLLSDSGFYLCAFRDVSSYEQYFGPGTRLTVT.

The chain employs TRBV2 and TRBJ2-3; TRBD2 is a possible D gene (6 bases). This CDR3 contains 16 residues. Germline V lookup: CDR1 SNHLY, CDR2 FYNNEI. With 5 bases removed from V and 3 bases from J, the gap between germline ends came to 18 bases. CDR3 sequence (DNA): TGTGCCAGCAGTCCTCCGGGACTTTCGAGGACAGATACGCAGTATTTT. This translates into CASSPPGLSRTDTQYF.

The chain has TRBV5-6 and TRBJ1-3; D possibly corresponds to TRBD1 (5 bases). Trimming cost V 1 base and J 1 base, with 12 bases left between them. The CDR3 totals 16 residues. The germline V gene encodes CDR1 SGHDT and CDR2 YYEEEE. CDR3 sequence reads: CASSLTGGSSGNTIYF. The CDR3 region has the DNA TGTGCCAGCAGCTTGACAGGAGGGAGTTCTGGAAACACCATATATTTT. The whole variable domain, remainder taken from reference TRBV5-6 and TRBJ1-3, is DAGVTQSPTHLIKTRGQQVTLRCSPKSGHDTVSWYQQALGQGPQFIFQYYEEEERQRGNFPDRFSGHQFPNYSSELNVNALLLGDSALYLCASSLTGGSSGNTIYFGEGSWLTVV.

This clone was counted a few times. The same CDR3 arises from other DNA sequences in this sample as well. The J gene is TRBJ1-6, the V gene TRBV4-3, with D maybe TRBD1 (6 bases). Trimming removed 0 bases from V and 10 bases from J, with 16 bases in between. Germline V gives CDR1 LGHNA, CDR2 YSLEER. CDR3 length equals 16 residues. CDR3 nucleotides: TGCGCCAGCAGCCAAGAATTGGGGGGGGCGGGGTCACCCCTCCACTTT. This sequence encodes CASSQELGGAGSPLHF.

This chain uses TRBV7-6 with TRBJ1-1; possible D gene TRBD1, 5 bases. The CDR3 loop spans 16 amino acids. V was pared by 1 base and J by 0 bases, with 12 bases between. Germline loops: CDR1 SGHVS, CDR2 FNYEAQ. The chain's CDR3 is CASSLVEGRMNTEAFF. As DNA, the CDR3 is TGTGCCAGCAGCTTAGTGGAGGGACGGATGAACACTGAAGCTTTCTTT.

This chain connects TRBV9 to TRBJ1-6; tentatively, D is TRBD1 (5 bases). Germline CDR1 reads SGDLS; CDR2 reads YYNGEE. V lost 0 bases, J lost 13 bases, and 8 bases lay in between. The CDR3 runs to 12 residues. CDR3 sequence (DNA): TGTGCCAGCAGCGTAGAGGGGTTTCCCCTCCACTTT. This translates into CASSVEGFPLHF.

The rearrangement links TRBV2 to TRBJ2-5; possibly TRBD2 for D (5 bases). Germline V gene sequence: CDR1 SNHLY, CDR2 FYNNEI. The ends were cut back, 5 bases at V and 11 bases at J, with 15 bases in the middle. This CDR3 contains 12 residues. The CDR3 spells CASSPPLRGQYF. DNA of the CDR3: TGTGCCAGCAGTCCGCCTTTGCGAGGGCAGTACTTC.

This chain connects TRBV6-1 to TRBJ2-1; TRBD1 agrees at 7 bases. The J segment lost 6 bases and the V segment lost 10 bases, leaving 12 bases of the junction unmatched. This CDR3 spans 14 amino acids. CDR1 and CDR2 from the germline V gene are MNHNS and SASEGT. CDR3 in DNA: TGTGCCACTCAAGACAGGGACGCTACCAATGAGCAGTTCTTC. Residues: CATQDRDATNEQFF.

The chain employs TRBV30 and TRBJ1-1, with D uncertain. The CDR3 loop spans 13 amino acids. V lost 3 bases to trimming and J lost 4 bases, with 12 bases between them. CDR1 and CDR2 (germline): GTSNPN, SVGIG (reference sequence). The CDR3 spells CAWSVGWSTEAFF. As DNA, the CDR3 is TGTGCCTGGAGCGTTGGGTGGAGCACTGAAGCTTTCTTT.

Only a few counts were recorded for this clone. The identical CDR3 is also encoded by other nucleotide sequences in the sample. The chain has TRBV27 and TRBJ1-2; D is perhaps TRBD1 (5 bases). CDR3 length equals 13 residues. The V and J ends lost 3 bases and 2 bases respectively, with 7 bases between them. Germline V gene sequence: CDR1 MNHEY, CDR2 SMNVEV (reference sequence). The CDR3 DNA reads TGTGCCAGCAGTTTTCAGGGAAACTATGGCTACACCTTC. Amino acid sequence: CASSFQGNYGYTF.